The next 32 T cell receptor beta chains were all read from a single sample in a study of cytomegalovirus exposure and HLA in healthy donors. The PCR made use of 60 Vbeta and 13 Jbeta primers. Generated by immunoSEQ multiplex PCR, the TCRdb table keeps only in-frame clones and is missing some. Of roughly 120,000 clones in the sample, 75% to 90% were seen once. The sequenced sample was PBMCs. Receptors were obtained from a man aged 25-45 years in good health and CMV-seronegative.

The CDR3 loop is CASSLISTVKQYF. DNA for the CDR3: TGTGCCAGCAGCTTAATTTCAACAGTCAAGCAGTATTTT. The chain couples TRBV7-9 to TRBJ2-3, with D unresolved. There are 13 residues in the CDR3. Germline V CDR1 and CDR2: SEHNR, FQNEAQ (reference sequence). The germline V and J ends were trimmed by 2 bases and 11 bases, with 14 bases remaining between them.

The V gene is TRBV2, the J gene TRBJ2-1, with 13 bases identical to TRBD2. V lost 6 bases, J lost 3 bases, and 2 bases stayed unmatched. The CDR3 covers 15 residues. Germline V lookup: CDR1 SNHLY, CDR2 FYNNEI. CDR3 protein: CASSGTSGVYNEQFF. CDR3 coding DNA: TGTGCCAGCAGCGGGACTAGCGGGGTCTACAATGAGCAGTTCTTC.

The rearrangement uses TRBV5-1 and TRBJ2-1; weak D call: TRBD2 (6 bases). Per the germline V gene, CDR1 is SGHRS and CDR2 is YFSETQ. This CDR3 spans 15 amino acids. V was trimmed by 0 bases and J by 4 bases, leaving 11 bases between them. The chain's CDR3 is CASSLVRDLYNEQFF. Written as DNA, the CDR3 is TGCGCCAGCAGCTTGGTGCGGGACTTATACAATGAGCAGTTCTTC.

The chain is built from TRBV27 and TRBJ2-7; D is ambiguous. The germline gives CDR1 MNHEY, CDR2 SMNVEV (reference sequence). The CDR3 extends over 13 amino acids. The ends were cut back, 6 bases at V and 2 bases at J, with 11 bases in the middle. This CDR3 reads CASRWQEAYEQYF. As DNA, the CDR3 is TGTGCCAGCAGGTGGCAGGAAGCCTACGAGCAGTACTTC.

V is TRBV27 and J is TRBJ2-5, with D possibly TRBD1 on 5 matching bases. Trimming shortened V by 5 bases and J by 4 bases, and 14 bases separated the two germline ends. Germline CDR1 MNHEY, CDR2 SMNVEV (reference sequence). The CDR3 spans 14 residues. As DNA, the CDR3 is TGTGCCAGCAGTCCTCATGACAGATTAGAGACCCAGTACTTC. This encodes CASSPHDRLETQYF.

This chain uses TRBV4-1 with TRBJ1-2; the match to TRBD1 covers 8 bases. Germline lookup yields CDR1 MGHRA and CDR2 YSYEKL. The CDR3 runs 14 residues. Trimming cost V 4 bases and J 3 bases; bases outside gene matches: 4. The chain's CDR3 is CASSLEDRDYGYTF. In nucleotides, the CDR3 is TGCGCCAGCAGCCTCGAGGACAGGGACTATGGCTACACCTTC.

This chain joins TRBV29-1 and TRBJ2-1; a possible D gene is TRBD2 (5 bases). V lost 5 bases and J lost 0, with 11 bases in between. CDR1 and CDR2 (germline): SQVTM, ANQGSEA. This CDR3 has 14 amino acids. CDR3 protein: CSVWLAGSYNEQFF. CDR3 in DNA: TGCAGCGTTTGGCTAGCCGGCTCCTACAATGAGCAGTTCTTC.

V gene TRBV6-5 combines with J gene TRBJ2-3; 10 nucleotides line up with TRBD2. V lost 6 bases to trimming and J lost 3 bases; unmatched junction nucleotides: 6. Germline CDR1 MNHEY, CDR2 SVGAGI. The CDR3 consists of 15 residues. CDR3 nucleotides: TGTGCCAGCAGCTTTAGCGGGAGGAATACAGATACGCAGTATTTT. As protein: CASSFSGRNTDTQYF.

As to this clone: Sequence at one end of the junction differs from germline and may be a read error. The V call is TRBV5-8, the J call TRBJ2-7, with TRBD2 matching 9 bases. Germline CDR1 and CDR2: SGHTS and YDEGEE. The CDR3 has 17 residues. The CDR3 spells CASSLDSGSWIVYERYF. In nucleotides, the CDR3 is TGTGCCAGCAGCTTGGATAGCGGGAGCTGGATTGTGTACGAGCGGTACTTC.

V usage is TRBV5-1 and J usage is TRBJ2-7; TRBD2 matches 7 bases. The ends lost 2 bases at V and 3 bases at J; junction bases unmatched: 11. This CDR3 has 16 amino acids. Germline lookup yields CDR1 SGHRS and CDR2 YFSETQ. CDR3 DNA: TGCGCCAGCAGCTTTGCCGCGGGAGATCTATTCTACGAGCAGTACTTC. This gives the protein CASSFAAGDLFYEQYF.

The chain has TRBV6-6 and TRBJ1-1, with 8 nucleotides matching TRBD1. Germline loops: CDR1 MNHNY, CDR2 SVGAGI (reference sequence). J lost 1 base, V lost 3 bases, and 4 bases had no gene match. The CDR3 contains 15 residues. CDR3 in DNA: TGTGCCAGCAGTTATGGACAGGGCTGGAACACTGAAGCTTTCTTT. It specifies CASSYGQGWNTEAFF.

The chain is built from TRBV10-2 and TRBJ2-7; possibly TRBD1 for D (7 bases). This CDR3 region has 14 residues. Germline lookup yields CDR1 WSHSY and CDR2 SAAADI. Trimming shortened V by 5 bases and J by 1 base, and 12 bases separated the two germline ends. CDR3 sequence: CASSWDSGSYEQYF. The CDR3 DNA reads TGCGCCAGCAGTTGGGACAGCGGGTCCTACGAGCAGTACTTC.

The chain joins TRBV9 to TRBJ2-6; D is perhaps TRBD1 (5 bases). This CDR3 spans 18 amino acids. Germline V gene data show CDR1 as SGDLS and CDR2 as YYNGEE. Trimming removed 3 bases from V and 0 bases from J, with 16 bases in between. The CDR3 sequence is CASSAGPLAGSGANVLTF. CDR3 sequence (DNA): TGTGCCAGCAGCGCAGGGCCCCTTGCAGGCTCTGGGGCCAACGTCCTGACTTTC.

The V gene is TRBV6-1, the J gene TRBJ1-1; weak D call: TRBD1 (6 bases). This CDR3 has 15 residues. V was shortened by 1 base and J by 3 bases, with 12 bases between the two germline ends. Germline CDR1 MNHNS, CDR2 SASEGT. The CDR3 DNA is TGTGCCAGCAGTGAAGAGGCAGGGGAGTACACTGAAGCTTTCTTT. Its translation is CASSEEAGEYTEAFF.

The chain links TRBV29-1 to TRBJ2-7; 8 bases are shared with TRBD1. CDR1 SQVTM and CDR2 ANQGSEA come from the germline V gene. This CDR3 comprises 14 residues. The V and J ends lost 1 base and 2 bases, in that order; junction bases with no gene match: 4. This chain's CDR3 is CSVEGTGLPYEQYF. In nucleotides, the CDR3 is TGCAGCGTTGAAGGGACAGGGCTCCCCTACGAGCAGTACTTC.

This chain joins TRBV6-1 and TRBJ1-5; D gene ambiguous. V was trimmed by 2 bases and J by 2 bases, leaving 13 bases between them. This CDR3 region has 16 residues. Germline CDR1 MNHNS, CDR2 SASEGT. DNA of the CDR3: TGTGCCAGCAGTGAACGGAGCTTGGATGGCAATCAGCCCCAGCATTTT. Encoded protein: CASSERSLDGNQPQHF.

CDR3 bases: TGTGCCAGCAGCCGAGGGACTTACAATGAGCAGTTCTTC. Translating gives CASSRGTYNEQFF. This chain joins TRBV6-4 and TRBJ2-1; tentatively, D is TRBD2 (6 bases). V was pared by 6 bases and J by 4 bases, with 10 bases between. Per germline, CDR1 MRHNA and CDR2 SNTAGT. The CDR3 consists of 13 residues.

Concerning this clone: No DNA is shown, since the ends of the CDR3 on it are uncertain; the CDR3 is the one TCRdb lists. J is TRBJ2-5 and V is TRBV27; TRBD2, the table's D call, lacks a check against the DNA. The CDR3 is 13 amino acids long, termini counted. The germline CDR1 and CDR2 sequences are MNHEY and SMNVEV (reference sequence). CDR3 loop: CASSSSGLNEQYF.

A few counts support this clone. The CDR3 region has the DNA TGTGCCACCAGCGAAAGAGGGCGGGGCTCCTACGAGCAGTACTTC. Translation: CATSERGRGSYEQYF. The chain couples TRBV15 to TRBJ2-7; the D gene is possibly TRBD2 (6 bases). V shed 5 bases and J shed 0 bases, with 14 bases lying between them. The CDR3 totals 15 residues. Germline assignment: CDR1 LNHNV and CDR2 YYDKDF (reference sequence). Variable domain in full (rest from reference TRBV15 and TRBJ2-7): DAMVIQNPRYQVTQFGKPVTLSCSQTLNHNVMYWYQQKSSQAPKLLFHYYDKDFNNEADTPDNFQSRRPNTSFCFLDIRSPGLGDTAMYLCATSERGRGSYEQYFGPGTRLTVT.

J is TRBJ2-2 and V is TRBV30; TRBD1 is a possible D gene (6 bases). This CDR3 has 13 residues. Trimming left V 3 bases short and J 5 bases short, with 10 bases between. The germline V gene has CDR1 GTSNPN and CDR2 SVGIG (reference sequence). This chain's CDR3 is CAWRTGWTGELFF. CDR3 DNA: TGTGCCTGGAGAACAGGGTGGACCGGGGAGCTGTTTTTT.

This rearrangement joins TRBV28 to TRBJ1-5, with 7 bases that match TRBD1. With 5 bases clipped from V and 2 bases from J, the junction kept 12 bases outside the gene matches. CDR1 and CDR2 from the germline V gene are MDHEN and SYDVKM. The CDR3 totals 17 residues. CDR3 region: CASSDRARGYGNQPQHF. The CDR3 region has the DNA TGTGCCAGCAGTGACAGGGCGAGGGGGTATGGCAATCAGCCCCAGCATTTT.

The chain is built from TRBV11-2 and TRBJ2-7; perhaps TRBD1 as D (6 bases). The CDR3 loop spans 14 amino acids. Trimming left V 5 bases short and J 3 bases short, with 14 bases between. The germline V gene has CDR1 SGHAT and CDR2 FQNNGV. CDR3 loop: CASSPNRDRYEQYF. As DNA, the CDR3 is TGTGCCAGCAGCCCTAACAGGGACCGCTACGAGCAGTACTTC.

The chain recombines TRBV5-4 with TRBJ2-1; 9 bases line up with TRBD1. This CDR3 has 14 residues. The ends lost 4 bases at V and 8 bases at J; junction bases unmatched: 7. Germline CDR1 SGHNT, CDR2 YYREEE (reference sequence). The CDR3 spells CASSQGQGRHEQFF. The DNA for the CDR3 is TGTGCCAGCAGCCAGGGACAGGGACGTCATGAGCAGTTCTTC. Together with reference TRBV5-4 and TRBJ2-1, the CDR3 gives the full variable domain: ETGVTQSPTHLIKTRGQQVTLRCSSQSGHNTVSWYQQALGQGPQFIFQYYREEENGRGNFPPRFSGLQFPNYSSELNVNALELDDSALYLCASSQGQGRHEQFFGPGTRLTVL.

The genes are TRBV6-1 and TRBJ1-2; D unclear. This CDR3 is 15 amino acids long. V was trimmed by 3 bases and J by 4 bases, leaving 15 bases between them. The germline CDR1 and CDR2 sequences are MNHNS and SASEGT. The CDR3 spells CASSEDTDGIYGYTF. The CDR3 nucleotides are TGTGCCAGCAGTGAGGATACTGACGGGATCTATGGCTACACCTTC.

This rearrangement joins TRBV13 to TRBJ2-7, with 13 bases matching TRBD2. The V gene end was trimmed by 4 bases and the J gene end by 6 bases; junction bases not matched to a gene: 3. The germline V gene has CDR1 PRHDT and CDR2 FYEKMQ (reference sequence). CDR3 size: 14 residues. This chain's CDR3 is CASSSLAGGPEQYF. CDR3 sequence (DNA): TGTGCCAGCAGCTCACTAGCGGGAGGGCCCGAGCAGTACTTC.

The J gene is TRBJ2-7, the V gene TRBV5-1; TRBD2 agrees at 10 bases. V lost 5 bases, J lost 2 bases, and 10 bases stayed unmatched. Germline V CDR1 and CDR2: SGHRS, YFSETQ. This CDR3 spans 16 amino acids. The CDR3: CASSPHRTSGTYEQYF. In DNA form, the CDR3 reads TGCGCCAGCAGTCCCCACCGGACTAGCGGTACCTACGAGCAGTACTTC.

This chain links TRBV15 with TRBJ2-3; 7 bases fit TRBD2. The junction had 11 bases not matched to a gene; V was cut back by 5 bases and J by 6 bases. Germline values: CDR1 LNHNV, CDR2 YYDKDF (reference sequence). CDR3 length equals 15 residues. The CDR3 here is CATSPTSGALDTQYF. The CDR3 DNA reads TGTGCCACCAGCCCTACCAGCGGGGCTTTGGATACGCAGTATTTT. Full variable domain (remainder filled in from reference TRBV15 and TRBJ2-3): DAMVIQNPRYQVTQFGKPVTLSCSQTLNHNVMYWYQQKSSQAPKLLFHYYDKDFNNEADTPDNFQSRRPNTSFCFLDIRSPGLGDTAMYLCATSPTSGALDTQYFGPGTRLTVL.

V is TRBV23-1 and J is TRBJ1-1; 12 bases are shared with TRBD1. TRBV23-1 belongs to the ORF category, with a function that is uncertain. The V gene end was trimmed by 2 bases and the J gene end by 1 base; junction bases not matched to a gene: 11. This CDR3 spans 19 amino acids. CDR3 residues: CASSQIIGGQGAANTEAFF. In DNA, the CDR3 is TGCGCCAGCAGTCAAATAATAGGGGGACAGGGGGCAGCGAACACTGAAGCTTTCTTT.

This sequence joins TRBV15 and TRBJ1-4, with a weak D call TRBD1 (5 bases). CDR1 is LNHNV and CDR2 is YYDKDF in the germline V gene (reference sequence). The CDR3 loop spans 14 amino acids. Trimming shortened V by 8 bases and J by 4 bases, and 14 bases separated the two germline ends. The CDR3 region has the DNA TGTGCCACCTCAGGGTCGACTTATAATGAAAAACTGTTTTTT. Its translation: CATSGSTYNEKLFF.

CDR3 sequence: CASSLRSPPGTQYF. Here the CDR3 DNA reads TGTGCCAGCAGCTTAAGGTCGCCTCCCGGGACCCAGTACTTC. The rearrangement uses TRBV7-3 and TRBJ2-5; no reliable D call. The ends were cut back, 1 base at V and 7 bases at J, with 13 bases in the middle. Germline CDR1 and CDR2: SGHTA and FQGTGA. The CDR3 runs to 14 residues.

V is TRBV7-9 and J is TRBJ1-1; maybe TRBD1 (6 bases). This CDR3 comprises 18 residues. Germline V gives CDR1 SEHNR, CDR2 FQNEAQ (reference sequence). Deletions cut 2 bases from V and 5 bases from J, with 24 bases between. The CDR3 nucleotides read TGTGCCAGCAGCTTAAGGGGGTCGACTGGGGTTAGGGCGACTGAAGCTTTCTTT. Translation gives CASSLRGSTGVRATEAFF.

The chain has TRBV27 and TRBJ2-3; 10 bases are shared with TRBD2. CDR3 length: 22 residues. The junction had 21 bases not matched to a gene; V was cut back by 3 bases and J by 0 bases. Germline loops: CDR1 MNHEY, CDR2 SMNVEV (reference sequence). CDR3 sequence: CASSFSLSRLAGEGGSTDTQYF. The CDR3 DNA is TGTGCCAGCAGTTTTTCCCTATCGAGGCTAGCGGGAGAGGGGGGTAGCACAGATACGCAGTATTTT.